This T cell receptor beta chain was identified during a study of cytotoxic CD8 clonotypes in ibrutinib-treated CLL. Study conclusions and caveats: Public clonotypes were uncommon and contracted or stayed stable on treatment. Sustained-remission and progressing patients' sampling times differed. Baseline levels were approached again at progression, after clonality had risen at ibrutinib response.

Using immunoSEQ multiplex PCR, the repertoire was profiled, and TCRdb retains in-frame clones only, with some absent. The sample holds roughly 250,000 clones, around three quarters seen once. This clone was seen a single time. What it recognizes is unknown. Sequenced material: PBMCs, taken after 24 months of ibrutinib treatment. The TCR originated in a human donor with chronic lymphocytic leukemia.

This chain's CDR3 is CAWDPGTGYGYTF. Here the CDR3 DNA reads TGTGCCTGGGACCCCGGGACAGGCTATGGCTACACCTTC. The rearrangement joins TRBV30 to TRBJ1-2; 8 bases agree with TRBD1. The ends lost 5 bases at V and 4 bases at J; junction bases unmatched: 6. Looked up from germline, CDR1 is GTSNPN and CDR2 is SVGIG (reference sequence). The CDR3 loop spans 13 amino acids.